These 24 T cell receptor beta chains were all obtained from the same sample, sequenced in a study of cytomegalovirus exposure and HLA in healthy donors. With 60 Vbeta and 13 Jbeta primers, the PCR was carried out. Assay: immunoSEQ multiplex PCR; the TCRdb copy retains only in-frame clones and omits some. The repertoire holds approximately 170,000 clones, 80% to 90% seen once, with nearly 2.5% in the top ten. Sequencing was done on a sample of PBMCs. The receptors come from a male donor in good health and CMV-seronegative.

The chain carries TRBV2 and TRBJ1-2; 8 bases are shared with TRBD1. CDR3 length: 13 residues. The germline CDR1 and CDR2 sequences are SNHLY and FYNNEI. V gave up 10 bases and J gave up 3 bases; unmatched junction bases: 7. The CDR3 bases are TGTGCCAACCATCAGGGGGCTCACTATGGCTACACCTTC. Amino acid sequence: CANHQGAHYGYTF.

The chain recombines TRBV7-2 with TRBJ2-2, with D unresolved. Germline-derived CDR1 and CDR2 are SGHTA and FQGNSA. This CDR3 spans 15 amino acids. The V end lost 5 bases, the J end lost 1 base, and 11 bases lay between the germline ends. CDR3 in DNA: TGTGCCAGCAGCCCCCGTTCTTTGAACACCGGGGAGCTGTTTTTT. This gives the protein CASSPRSLNTGELFF. The complete variable domain, with remaining parts taken from reference TRBV7-2 and TRBJ2-2, reads GAGVSQSPSNKVTEKGKDVELRCDPISGHTALYWYRQSLGQGLEFLIYFQGNSAPDKSGLPSDRFSAERTGGSVSTLTIQRTQQEDSAVYLCASSPRSLNTGELFFGEGSRLTVL.

The chain is built from TRBV10-3 and TRBJ1-2; possibly TRBD1 for D (6 bases). The germline gives CDR1 ENHRY, CDR2 SYGVKD. Deletions cut 6 bases from V and 0 bases from J, with 11 bases between. The CDR3 spans 14 residues. The CDR3 coding sequence is TGTGCCATCAGCCAGGACAGCTCTAACTATGGCTACACCTTC. The encoded protein is CAISQDSSNYGYTF.

V gene TRBV7-9 combines with J gene TRBJ1-1, with 9 positions matching TRBD1. V trimming: 5 bases; J trimming: 3 bases; junction bases outside the gene matches: 4. Germline V gives CDR1 SEHNR, CDR2 FQNEAQ (reference sequence). There are 14 residues in the CDR3. The CDR3 DNA follows: TGTGCCAGCAGCCAGGGACAGGGTGACACTGAAGCTTTCTTT. Protein: CASSQGQGDTEAFF.

The chain joins TRBV19 to TRBJ2-7; tentative D call: TRBD1 (6 bases). CDR1 and CDR2 (germline): LNHDA, SQIVND (reference sequence). This CDR3 is 14 amino acids long. The germline V and J ends were trimmed by 3 bases and 6 bases, with 15 bases remaining between them. CDR3 in amino acids: CASSIGQLFSEQYF. CDR3 nucleotides: TGTGCCAGTAGTATCGGACAGCTTTTTAGCGAGCAGTACTTC.

In this sample, this clone turned up once. The chain is built from TRBV7-2 and TRBJ2-2; TRBD2 matches at 8 bases. This CDR3 has 17 amino acids. V was clipped by 5 bases and J by 11 bases; unmatched bases: 19. The germline V gene encodes CDR1 SGHTA and CDR2 FQGNSA. The CDR3 bases are TGTGCCAGCAGCGGAAGGGGGGCTAGCGGGTTCGGTTCCGAGCTGTTTTTT. It codes for CASSGRGASGFGSELFF.

This clone was counted a single time. J is TRBJ1-5 and V is TRBV28; D is uncertain. CDR1 is MDHEN and CDR2 is SYDVKM in the germline V gene. The CDR3 contains 14 residues. The V gene lost 3 bases and the J gene lost 4 bases, with 10 bases spanning the gap. For the CDR3, the DNA is TGTGCCAGCAGTTTTATCAAGCCAAATCAGCCCCAGCATTTT. This sequence encodes CASSFIKPNQPQHF.

The rearrangement joins TRBV10-3 to TRBJ2-5, with TRBD2 matching 14 bases. The CDR3 sequence is 13 residues long. CDR1 and CDR2 from the germline V gene are ENHRY and SYGVKD. Trimming at V came to 10 bases and at J to 5 bases, leaving 3 bases not matched to a gene. The CDR3 loop is CATGLAGDETQYF. In nucleotides, the CDR3 is TGTGCCACGGGACTAGCGGGAGATGAGACCCAGTACTTC.

The genes are TRBV28 and TRBJ1-4, with TRBD1 matching over 7 bases. V shed 11 bases and J 3 bases; nucleotides not matched to a gene: 6. The CDR3 has 13 amino acids. Germline V gene data show CDR1 as MDHEN and CDR2 as SYDVKM. CDR3: CAARGQANEKLFF. As DNA, the CDR3 is TGTGCCGCCCGAGGACAGGCTAATGAAAAACTGTTTTTT.

This clone came up once. This rearrangement joins TRBV27 to TRBJ2-7; 11 bases line up with TRBD2. The CDR3 length is 15 residues. V shed 8 bases and J 3 bases; nucleotides not matched to a gene: 9. CDR1 is MNHEY and CDR2 is SMNVEV in the germline V gene (reference sequence). The CDR3 DNA reads TGTGCCAGCGCCTCCCGACTAGCGGGGAACTACGAGCAGTACTTC. The encoded protein is CASASRLAGNYEQYF.

This clone was counted between two and nine times. This chain links TRBV7-9 with TRBJ2-1; tentative D call: TRBD1 (6 bases). This CDR3 is built from 14 residues. V lost 3 bases to trimming and J lost 4 bases, with 10 bases between them. CDR1 is SEHNR and CDR2 is FQNEAQ in the germline V gene (reference sequence). The CDR3, as DNA: TGTGCCAGCAGCTTGGGTCAGGGGTACAATGAGCAGTTCTTC. It yields the protein CASSLGQGYNEQFF.

The chain uses TRBV5-1 and TRBJ2-7, with D perhaps matching TRBD1 (7 bases). V dropped 1 base and J dropped 6 bases, with 14 bases sitting between them. From germline, CDR1 is SGHRS and CDR2 YFSETQ. This CDR3 region has 14 residues. The CDR3 DNA reads as TGCGCCAGCAGCTTGAACCAGGGGGGCCTCGAGCAGTACTTC. This codes for CASSLNQGGLEQYF.

The chain joins TRBV28 to TRBJ2-7, with 9 nucleotides matching TRBD2. This CDR3 is built from 15 residues. In germline, CDR1 is MDHEN, CDR2 SYDVKM. The V segment lost 5 bases and the J segment 2 bases; nucleotides outside the gene matches: 7. Written as DNA, the CDR3 is TGTGCCAGCAGTGTAGCGGGAGCGGTCGCCTACGAGCAGTACTTC. Translated, it gives CASSVAGAVAYEQYF.

The rearrangement joins TRBV7-9 to TRBJ1-1; D is possibly TRBD1 (6 bases). Trimming stripped 5 bases from V and 4 bases from J, with 20 bases between. The CDR3 is 16 amino acids. Germline V gives CDR1 SEHNR, CDR2 FQNEAQ (reference sequence). DNA of the CDR3: TGTGCCAGCAGCCCCCCTTGGGGCAGGGGCGGCACTGAAGCTTTCTTT. Translated, it gives CASSPPWGRGGTEAFF.

The chain employs TRBV9 and TRBJ2-1; 9 positions agree with TRBD1. This CDR3 is built from 15 residues. CDR1 and CDR2 (germline): SGDLS, YYNGEE. The junction had 8 bases not matched to a gene; V was cut back by 4 bases and J by 6 bases. The chain's CDR3 is CASSRTGGEGNEQFF. The CDR3 nucleotides are TGTGCCAGCAGCCGAACAGGGGGCGAGGGCAATGAGCAGTTCTTC.

V usage is TRBV9 and J usage is TRBJ1-1; the D gene is possibly TRBD1 (5 bases). V lost 0 bases and J lost 5, with 14 bases in between. CDR3 length: 15 residues. CDR1 and CDR2 from the germline V gene are SGDLS and YYNGEE. This CDR3 is CASSVVGGGGTEAFF. The CDR3 DNA follows: TGTGCCAGCAGCGTAGTTGGGGGGGGAGGAACTGAAGCTTTCTTT.

This clone was observed a few times. The V call is TRBV5-4, the J call TRBJ2-7, with 9 bases that match TRBD1. This CDR3 has 15 residues. Trimming took 3 bases from V and 1 from J; bases not matched to a gene: 5. Germline CDR1 SGHNT, CDR2 YYREEE (reference sequence). CDR3 bases: TGTGCCAGCAGCTCGGGGGGACAGGGATCCTACGAGCAGTACTTC. Translating it yields CASSSGGQGSYEQYF.

The chain uses TRBV7-6 and TRBJ2-7; possibly TRBD2 for D (6 bases). The CDR3 sequence is 15 residues long. The V end was cut by 2 bases, the J end by 3 bases, with 14 bases between. From germline, CDR1 is SGHVS and CDR2 FNYEAQ. CDR3 coding DNA: TGTGCCAGCAGCTTAAGATGGGGAGGAGACTACGAGCAGTACTTC. It encodes CASSLRWGGDYEQYF. The full variable domain, in which reference TRBV7-6 and TRBJ2-7 provide the parts outside the CDR3, is GAGVSQSPRYKVTKRGQDVALRCDPISGHVSLYWYRQALGQGPEFLTYFNYEAQQDKSGLPNDRFSAERPEGSISTLTIQRTEQRDSAMYRCASSLRWGGDYEQYFGPGTRLTVT.

V usage is TRBV11-3 and J usage is TRBJ2-2; maybe TRBD1 (6 bases). Germline V lookup: CDR1 SGHNT, CDR2 YENEEA. The V end was cut by 5 bases, the J end by 2 bases, with 12 bases between. This CDR3 is 15 amino acids long. CDR3 nucleotide sequence: TGTGCCAGCAGCCCCAGGGGCGACAACACCGGGGAGCTGTTTTTT. Protein sequence: CASSPRGDNTGELFF. Full variable domain (missing parts from reference TRBV11-3 and TRBJ2-2): EAGVVQSPRYKIIEKKQPVAFWCNPISGHNTLYWYLQNLGQGPELLIRYENEEAVDDSQLPKDRFSAERLKGVDSTLKIQPAELGDSAVYLCASSPRGDNTGELFFGEGSRLTVL.

CDR3 nucleotide sequence: TGTGCCAGCAGTTCACCAGACCTGACAGGGATCCTGTCCCATTCACCCCTCCACTTT. Amino acid sequence: CASSSPDLTGILSHSPLHF. The rearrangement links TRBV27 to TRBJ1-6, with 7 bases that match TRBD1. Unmatched junction bases numbered 20, after V lost 4 bases and J lost 8 bases. CDR3 length: 19 amino acids. Germline V gene data show CDR1 as MNHEY and CDR2 as SMNVEV (reference sequence).

The J gene is TRBJ1-1, the V gene TRBV7-8; tentative D call: TRBD1 (5 bases). The CDR3 is 12 residues long. Germline CDR1 is SGHVS and CDR2 is FQNEAQ. Trimming left V 0 bases short and J 6 bases short, with 5 bases between. CDR3 residues: CASSLAGPEAFF. The CDR3 DNA reads TGTGCCAGCAGCTTAGCGGGGCCTGAAGCTTTCTTT.

The rearrangement uses TRBV7-2 and TRBJ1-1; D is unresolved. Germline V gene sequence: CDR1 SGHTA, CDR2 FQGNSA. V lost 8 bases and J lost 0, with 13 bases in between. This CDR3 is built from 14 residues. Written as DNA, the CDR3 is TGTGCCAGCTGGTCGGGTATGGTGAACACTGAAGCTTTCTTT. Its protein is CASWSGMVNTEAFF.

The chain links TRBV7-2 to TRBJ1-1; tentative D call: TRBD1 (6 bases). Germline CDR1 and CDR2: SGHTA and FQGNSA. V was pared by 0 bases and J by 2 bases, with 7 bases between. This CDR3 comprises 14 residues. DNA for the CDR3: TGTGCCAGCAGCTTAGCAGGGGGAAACACTGAAGCTTTCTTT. Translation: CASSLAGGNTEAFF. Full variable domain (remainder filled in from reference TRBV7-2 and TRBJ1-1): GAGVSQSPSNKVTEKGKDVELRCDPISGHTALYWYRQSLGQGLEFLIYFQGNSAPDKSGLPSDRFSAERTGGSVSTLTIQRTQQEDSAVYLCASSLAGGNTEAFFGQGTRLTVV.

The chain has TRBV18 and TRBJ2-7; a weak D match, TRBD1 (5 bases). CDR1 is KGHSH, CDR2 LQKENI, per germline. V lost 3 bases and J 3 bases, leaving 9 bases between the germline ends. This CDR3 is 13 amino acids long. CDR3 DNA: TGTGCCAGCTCACCTCGACAGATCTACGAGCAGTACTTC. Encoded protein: CASSPRQIYEQYF.